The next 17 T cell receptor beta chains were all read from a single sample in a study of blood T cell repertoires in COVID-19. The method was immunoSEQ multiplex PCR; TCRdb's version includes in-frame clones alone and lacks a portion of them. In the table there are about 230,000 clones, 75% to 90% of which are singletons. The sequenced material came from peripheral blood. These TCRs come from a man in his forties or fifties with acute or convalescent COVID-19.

This CDR3 reads CASLAGTHSNQPQHF. The CDR3 coding sequence is TGTGCCAGTCTGGCAGGCACTCATAGCAATCAGCCCCAGCATTTT. This chain uses TRBV19 with TRBJ1-5; no reliable D call. In germline, CDR1 is LNHDA, CDR2 SQIVND (reference sequence). The CDR3 contains 15 residues. Trimming removed 8 bases from V and 0 bases from J, with 14 bases in between.

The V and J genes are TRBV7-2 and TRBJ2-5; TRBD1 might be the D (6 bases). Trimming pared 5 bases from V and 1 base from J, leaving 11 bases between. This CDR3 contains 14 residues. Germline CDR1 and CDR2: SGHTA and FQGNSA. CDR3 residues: CASSPETGQETQYF. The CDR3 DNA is TGTGCCAGCAGCCCAGAGACAGGCCAAGAGACCCAGTACTTC. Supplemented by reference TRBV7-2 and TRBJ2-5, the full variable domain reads GAGVSQSPSNKVTEKGKDVELRCDPISGHTALYWYRQSLGQGLEFLIYFQGNSAPDKSGLPSDRFSAERTGGSVSTLTIQRTQQEDSAVYLCASSPETGQETQYFGPGTRLLVL.

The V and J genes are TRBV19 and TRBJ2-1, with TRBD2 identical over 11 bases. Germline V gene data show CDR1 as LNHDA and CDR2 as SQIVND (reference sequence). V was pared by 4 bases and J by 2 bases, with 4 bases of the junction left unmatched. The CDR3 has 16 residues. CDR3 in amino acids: CASSTIAGGTYNEQFF. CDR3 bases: TGTGCCAGTAGTACCATAGCGGGAGGGACCTACAATGAGCAGTTCTTC.

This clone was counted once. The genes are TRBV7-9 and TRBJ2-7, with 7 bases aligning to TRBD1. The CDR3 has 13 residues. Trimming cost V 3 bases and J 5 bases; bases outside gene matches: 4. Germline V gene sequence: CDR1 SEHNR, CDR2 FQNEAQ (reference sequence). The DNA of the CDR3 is TGTGCCAGCAGCTTCGGACAGGATGACGAGCAGTACTTC. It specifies CASSFGQDDEQYF.

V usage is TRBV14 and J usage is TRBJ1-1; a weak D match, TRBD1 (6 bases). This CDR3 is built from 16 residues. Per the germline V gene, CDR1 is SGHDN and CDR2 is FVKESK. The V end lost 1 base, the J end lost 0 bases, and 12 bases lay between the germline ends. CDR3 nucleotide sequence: TGTGCCAGCAGCCAAGTGGTAGGGGGAGTGAACACTGAAGCTTTCTTT. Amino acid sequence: CASSQVVGGVNTEAFF.

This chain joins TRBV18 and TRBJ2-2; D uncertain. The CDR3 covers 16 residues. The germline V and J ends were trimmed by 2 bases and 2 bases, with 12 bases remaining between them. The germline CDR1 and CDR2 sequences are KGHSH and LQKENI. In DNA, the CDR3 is TGTGCCAGCTCACCAACGACACCCGACAACACCGGGGAGCTGTTTTTT. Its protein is CASSPTTPDNTGELFF. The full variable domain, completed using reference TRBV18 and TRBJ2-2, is NAGVMQNPRHLVRRRGQEARLRCSPMKGHSHVYWYRQLPEEGLKFMVYLQKENIIDESGMPKERFSAEFPKEGPSILRIQQVVRGDSAAYFCASSPTTPDNTGELFFGEGSRLTVL.

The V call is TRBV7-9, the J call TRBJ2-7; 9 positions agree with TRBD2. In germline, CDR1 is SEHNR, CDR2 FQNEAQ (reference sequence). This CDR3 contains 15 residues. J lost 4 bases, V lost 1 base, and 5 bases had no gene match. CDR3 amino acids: CASSLGASGIYEQYF. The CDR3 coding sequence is TGTGCCAGCAGCTTAGGGGCTAGCGGGATATACGAGCAGTACTTC.

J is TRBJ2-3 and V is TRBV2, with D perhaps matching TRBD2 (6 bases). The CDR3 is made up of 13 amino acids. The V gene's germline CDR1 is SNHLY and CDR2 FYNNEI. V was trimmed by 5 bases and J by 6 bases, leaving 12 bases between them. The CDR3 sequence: CASSKRSGDTQYF. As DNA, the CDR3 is TGTGCCAGCAGTAAAAGGAGCGGGGATACGCAGTATTTT.

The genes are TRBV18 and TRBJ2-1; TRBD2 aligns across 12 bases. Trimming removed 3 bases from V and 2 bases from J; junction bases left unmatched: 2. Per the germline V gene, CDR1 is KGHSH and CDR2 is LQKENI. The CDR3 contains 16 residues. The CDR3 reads CASSPGLAGPYNEQFF. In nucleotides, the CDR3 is TGTGCCAGCTCACCCGGACTAGCGGGACCCTACAATGAGCAGTTCTTC.

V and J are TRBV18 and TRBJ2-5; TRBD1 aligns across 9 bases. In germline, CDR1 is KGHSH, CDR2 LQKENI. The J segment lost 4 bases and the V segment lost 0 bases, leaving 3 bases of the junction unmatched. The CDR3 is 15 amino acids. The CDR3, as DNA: TGTGCCAGCTCACCACCGGGGACAGGGTTAGAGACCCAGTACTTC. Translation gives CASSPPGTGLETQYF.

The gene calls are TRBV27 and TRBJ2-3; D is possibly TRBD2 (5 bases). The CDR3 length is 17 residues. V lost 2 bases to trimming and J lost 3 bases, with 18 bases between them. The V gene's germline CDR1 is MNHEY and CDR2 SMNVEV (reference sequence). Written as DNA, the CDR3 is TGTGCCAGCAGTTTAGCTTTGTCGGGATACGGGACAGATACGCAGTATTTT. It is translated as CASSLALSGYGTDTQYF.

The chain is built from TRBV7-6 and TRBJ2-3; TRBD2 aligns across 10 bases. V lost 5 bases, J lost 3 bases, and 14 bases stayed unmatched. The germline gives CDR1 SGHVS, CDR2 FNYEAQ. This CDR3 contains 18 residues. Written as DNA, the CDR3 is TGTGCCAGCAGCCGTCGCAGCGGGAGGGATTTTGGGACAGATACGCAGTATTTT. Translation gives CASSRRSGRDFGTDTQYF.

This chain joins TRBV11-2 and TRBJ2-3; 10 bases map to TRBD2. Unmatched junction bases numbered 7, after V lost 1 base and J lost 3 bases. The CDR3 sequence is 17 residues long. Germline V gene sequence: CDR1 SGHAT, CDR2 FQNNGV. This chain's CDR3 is CASSLGRTSGRTDTQYF. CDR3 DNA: TGTGCCAGCAGCTTAGGACGGACTAGCGGTCGGACAGATACGCAGTATTTT.

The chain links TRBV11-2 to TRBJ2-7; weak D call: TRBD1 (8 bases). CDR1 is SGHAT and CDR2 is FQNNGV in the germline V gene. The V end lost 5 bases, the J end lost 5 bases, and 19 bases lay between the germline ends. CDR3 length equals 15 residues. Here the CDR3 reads CASSQGAGDAHEQYF. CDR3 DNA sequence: TGTGCCAGCAGCCAGGGGGCGGGAGATGCCCACGAGCAGTACTTC.

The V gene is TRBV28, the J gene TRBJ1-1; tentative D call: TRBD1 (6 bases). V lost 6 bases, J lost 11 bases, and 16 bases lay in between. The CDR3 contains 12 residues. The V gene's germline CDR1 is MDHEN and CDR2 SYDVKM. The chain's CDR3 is CASRLGGDTAFF. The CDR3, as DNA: TGTGCCAGCAGGTTAGGGGGGGATACGGCTTTCTTT.

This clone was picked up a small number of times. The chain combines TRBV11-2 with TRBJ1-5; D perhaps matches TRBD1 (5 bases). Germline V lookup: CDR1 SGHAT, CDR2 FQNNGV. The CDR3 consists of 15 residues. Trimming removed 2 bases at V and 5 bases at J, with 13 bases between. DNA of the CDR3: TGTGCCAGCAGCTTACAGGGTAAGGTAGATCAGCCCCAGCATTTT. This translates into CASSLQGKVDQPQHF.

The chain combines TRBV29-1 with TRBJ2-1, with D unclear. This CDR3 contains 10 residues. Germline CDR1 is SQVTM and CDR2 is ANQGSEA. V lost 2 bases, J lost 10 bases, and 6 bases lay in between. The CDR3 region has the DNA TGCAGCGTTGAATCCCCAGAGCAGTTCTTC. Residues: CSVESPEQFF.